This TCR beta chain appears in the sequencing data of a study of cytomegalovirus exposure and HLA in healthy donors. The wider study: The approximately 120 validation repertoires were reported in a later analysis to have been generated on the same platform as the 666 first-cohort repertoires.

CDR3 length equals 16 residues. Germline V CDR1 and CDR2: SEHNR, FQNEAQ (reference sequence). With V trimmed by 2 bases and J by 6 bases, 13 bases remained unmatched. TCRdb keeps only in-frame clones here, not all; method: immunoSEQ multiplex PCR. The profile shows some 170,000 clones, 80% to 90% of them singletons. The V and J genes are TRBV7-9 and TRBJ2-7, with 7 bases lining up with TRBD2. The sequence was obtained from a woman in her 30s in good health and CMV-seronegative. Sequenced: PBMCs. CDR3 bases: TGTGCCAGCAGCTTATCGGGGGGTGGGGGTTTCGGCGAGCAGTACTTC. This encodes CASSLSGGGGFGEQYF.